This TCR beta chain is from a study of CD8 T cells in Susac syndrome. Reverse transcription of about 0.5 to 1 ug RNA used random hexamers. TCRdb used MiXCR to reprocess the immunoSEQ multiplex PCR reads, holding one entry per CDR3 protein. The table includes about 60,000 distinct CDR3 sequences, about 94% detected once. CD8+ and CD4+ T cells circulating in blood were sequenced for TCR beta. The CD8+ and CD4+ T cells were negatively isolated, with the TEMRA cells enriched by FACS. Trimming took off 1 base at V and 6 bases at J, with 12 bases between the two ends. CDR3 length equals 13 residues. Germline V gene data show CDR1 as GTSNPN and CDR2 as SVGIG (reference sequence).

The sequencing sample was made of CD8+ T cells from PBMCs. The source of this sequence is a human donor with multiple sclerosis. The chain joins TRBV30 to TRBJ1-2; possible D gene TRBD1, 5 bases. The CDR3 sequence: CAWSEGQADGYTF. The CDR3 coding sequence is TGTGCCTGGAGTGAGGGGCAGGCGGATGGCTACACCTTC.